Following are 28 T cell receptor beta chains from one sample sequenced in a study of blood T cell repertoires in COVID-19 (dated by TCRdb to 2018 to 2020). The library was produced with the immunoSEQ multiplex PCR assay. TCRdb obtained this table from immuneACCESS and retained in-frame rearrangements with V and J assigned. These tables miss some clones; where compared with another copy, unresolved V genes account for less than half of the shortfall, and the remainder is unexplained. The sample yields roughly 20,000 clones; 85% to 90% were counted once. The ten largest clones add up to roughly 9.8% of the sample. Material for sequencing was peripheral blood. Every receptor here comes from a human donor in a cohort sampled during active COVID-19.

This clone occurred a few times. V and J are TRBV27 and TRBJ2-7; a weak D match, TRBD1 (6 bases). V lost 5 bases, J lost 4 bases, and 18 bases lay in between. CDR3 size: 15 residues. Germline-derived CDR1 and CDR2 are MNHEY and SMNVEV (reference sequence). CDR3 sequence (DNA): TGTGCCAGCAGTCCCCGATTCGGAAGGGGGTACGAGCAGTACTTC. As protein: CASSPRFGRGYEQYF.

The V gene is TRBV4-2, the J gene TRBJ2-3; 8 bases fit TRBD2. V lost 0 bases to trimming and J lost 5 bases; unmatched junction nucleotides: 7. This CDR3 region has 16 residues. Germline CDR1 reads LGHNA; CDR2 reads YNFKEQ. CDR3 sequence reads: CASSQDPAGVIDTQYF. CDR3 sequence (DNA): TGTGCCAGCAGCCAAGACCCAGCGGGAGTAATAGATACGCAGTATTTT.

V is TRBV18 and J is TRBJ2-1; the D gene is possibly TRBD1 (6 bases). This CDR3 region has 17 residues. Trimming pared 2 bases from V and 12 bases from J, leaving 26 bases between. Germline values: CDR1 KGHSH, CDR2 LQKENI. The CDR3 nucleotides are TGTGCCAGCTCACCAGGGGCAACAGGGAGCAGTCTTTCGGGGCAGTTCTTC. As protein: CASSPGATGSSLSGQFF. Full variable domain (rest looked up from reference TRBV18 and TRBJ2-1): NAGVMQNPRHLVRRRGQEARLRCSPMKGHSHVYWYRQLPEEGLKFMVYLQKENIIDESGMPKERFSAEFPKEGPSILRIQQVVRGDSAAYFCASSPGATGSSLSGQFFGPGTRLTVL.

This chain connects TRBV5-4 to TRBJ2-7; the match to TRBD1 covers 9 bases. Germline V CDR1 and CDR2: SGHNT, YYREEE (reference sequence). The CDR3 spans 15 residues. Trimming at V came to 3 bases and at J to 0 bases, leaving 4 bases not matched to a gene. CDR3 nucleotides: TGTGCCAGCAGCTGGGGACAGGGAGGCTCCTACGAGCAGTACTTC. Protein sequence: CASSWGQGGSYEQYF.

This chain uses TRBV6-5 with TRBJ1-1; 8 positions agree with TRBD1. With 6 bases clipped from V and 3 bases from J, the junction kept 9 bases outside the gene matches. Germline V CDR1 and CDR2: MNHEY, SVGAGI. The CDR3 sequence is 15 residues long. The CDR3 coding sequence is TGTGCCAGCAGAGACCTGACAGGGGTGTACACTGAAGCTTTCTTT. Translated, it gives CASRDLTGVYTEAFF.

This rearrangement joins TRBV19 to TRBJ2-1; no definite D call. The germline gives CDR1 LNHDA, CDR2 SQIVND (reference sequence). V lost 5 bases and J lost 0, with 17 bases in between. The CDR3 totals 17 residues. The CDR3, as DNA: TGTGCCAGTAGTCAAATAAGTGGCGGAAGCTCCTACAATGAGCAGTTCTTC. Translated: CASSQISGGSSYNEQFF.

This clone was counted only a few times. This chain connects TRBV4-2 to TRBJ1-1; a possible D gene is TRBD1 (5 bases). Trimming took 2 bases from V and 1 from J, leaving 8 bases between them. CDR3 length equals 14 residues. Per the germline V gene, CDR1 is LGHNA and CDR2 is YNFKEQ. CDR3 loop: CASSQITGNTEAFF. The CDR3 DNA is TGTGCCAGCAGCCAAATCACAGGGAACACTGAAGCTTTCTTT.

The chain recombines TRBV5-5 with TRBJ2-1, with 10 nucleotides matching TRBD2. In germline, CDR1 is SGHKS, CDR2 YYEKEE (reference sequence). CDR3 length equals 16 residues. Germline trimming cut 1 base from V and 8 bases from J; bases unmatched to any gene: 9. CDR3 in DNA: TGTGCCAGCAGCTTGCCCCGGAGCGGGAGGGCCGATGAGCAGTTCTTC. It codes for CASSLPRSGRADEQFF.

The chain has TRBV28 and TRBJ2-5, with 7 nucleotides matching TRBD1. From germline, CDR1 is MDHEN and CDR2 SYDVKM. Trimming at V came to 6 bases and at J to 2 bases, leaving 12 bases not matched to a gene. This CDR3 has 16 residues. CDR3 nucleotide sequence: TGTGCCAGCAGCCTCCCTTCGACAGGGTCTCAAGAGACCCAGTACTTC. It translates to CASSLPSTGSQETQYF.

The gene calls are TRBV6-1 and TRBJ1-6; 9 bases line up with TRBD1. The CDR3 is 15 residues long. Germline CDR1 is MNHNS and CDR2 is SASEGT. Losses at the gene ends were 3 bases for V and 9 bases for J; bases not matched to a gene: 6. The DNA of the CDR3 is TGTGCCAGCAGTGATAAGGGACAGGGAGTTTCACCCCTCCACTTT. Translated: CASSDKGQGVSPLHF.

The rearrangement links TRBV7-8 to TRBJ2-3; TRBD2 agrees at 16 bases. Unmatched junction bases numbered 16, after V lost 2 bases and J lost 5 bases. Germline lookup yields CDR1 SGHVS and CDR2 FQNEAQ. The CDR3 sequence is 21 residues long. The CDR3 DNA sequence: TGTGCCAGCAGCTTACGTCCTAAGGGACTAGCGGGAGGGGGGGTTGGAGATACGCAGTATTTT. It yields the protein CASSLRPKGLAGGGVGDTQYF.

A single count supports this clone. The CDR3, as DNA: TGTGCCAGCAGCGCGCCGCCTGGGACAGGGCCGTTGTACGAGCAGTACTTC. Protein sequence: CASSAPPGTGPLYEQYF. The chain couples TRBV7-9 to TRBJ2-7; 9 positions agree with TRBD1. V lost 5 bases, J lost 4 bases, and 15 bases stayed unmatched. CDR1 and CDR2 from the germline V gene are SEHNR and FQNEAQ (reference sequence). This CDR3 is 17 amino acids long.

The J gene is TRBJ2-3, the V gene TRBV29-1; 7 nucleotides line up with TRBD2. CDR1 SQVTM and CDR2 ANQGSEA come from the germline V gene. V trimming: 7 bases; J trimming: 2 bases; junction bases outside the gene matches: 6. CDR3 length: 13 amino acids. The CDR3 nucleotides are TGCAGCGCAGGGACTACATACACAGATACGCAGTATTTT. Translating gives CSAGTTYTDTQYF.

This clone was seen a handful of times. The J gene is TRBJ2-7, the V gene TRBV2; TRBD1 aligns across 8 bases. Germline CDR1 SNHLY, CDR2 FYNNEI. The CDR3 is 14 residues long. Losses at the gene ends were 5 bases for V and 4 bases for J; bases not matched to a gene: 7. CDR3 sequence: CASSRTGLRYEQYF. The CDR3 DNA sequence: TGTGCCAGCAGTCGGACAGGGTTACGATACGAGCAGTACTTC.

This chain connects TRBV10-3 to TRBJ2-5, with 9 bases lining up with TRBD2. The CDR3 contains 16 residues. The germline CDR1 and CDR2 sequences are ENHRY and SYGVKD. J gave up 3 bases and V 0 bases, and 5 bases lay outside the gene matches. As DNA, the CDR3 is TGTGCCATCAGTGAGTCAGGCGGGAGGGCCAAAGAGACCCAGTACTTC. This translates into CAISESGGRAKETQYF.

The gene calls are TRBV7-2 and TRBJ1-2; 9 bases line up with TRBD1. CDR3 size: 14 residues. Germline CDR1 and CDR2: SGHTA and FQGNSA. V trimming: 5 bases; J trimming: 8 bases; junction bases outside the gene matches: 9. CDR3 region: CASSGIRDREGYTF. CDR3 DNA sequence: TGTGCCAGCAGCGGAATTCGGGACAGGGAAGGCTACACCTTC.

The CDR3 here is CASKREGDTGELFF. The CDR3 DNA sequence: TGCGCCAGCAAGCGGGAGGGGGACACCGGGGAGCTGTTTTTT. V gene TRBV5-1 combines with J gene TRBJ2-2, with 10 bases aligning to TRBD2. The CDR3 totals 14 residues. V was clipped by 6 bases and J by 3 bases; unmatched bases: 2. Germline lookup yields CDR1 SGHRS and CDR2 YFSETQ.

The chain combines TRBV3-1 (or the pseudogene TRBV3-2) with TRBJ1-1, with a weak D call TRBD1 (5 bases). The CDR3 sequence is 17 residues long. Germline CDR1 LGHDT, CDR2 YNNKEL (reference sequence). V dropped 4 bases and J dropped 5 bases, with 23 bases sitting between them. CDR3 nucleotides: TGTGCCAGCAGCCGGTGGGGGGGGGAGGCCCCGAAGACTGAAGCTTTCTTT. It codes for CASSRWGGEAPKTEAFF.

J is TRBJ2-1 and V is TRBV7-9; tentative D call: TRBD1 (5 bases). Germline V gene lookup returns CDR1 SEHNR and CDR2 FQNEAQ (reference sequence). The CDR3 consists of 12 residues. Deletions cut 4 bases from V and 5 bases from J, with 6 bases between. Here the CDR3 reads CASSSTDNEQFF. The CDR3, as DNA: TGTGCCAGCAGCTCGACAGACAATGAGCAGTTCTTC.

Only one count was recorded for this clone. The rearrangement joins TRBV5-5 to TRBJ2-7, with 9 positions matching TRBD1. V lost 4 bases to trimming and J lost 6 bases; unmatched junction nucleotides: 8. The CDR3 has 14 residues. Germline values: CDR1 SGHKS, CDR2 YYEKEE (reference sequence). CDR3 amino acids: CASSPGQGLGEQYF. Here the CDR3 DNA reads TGTGCCAGCAGCCCGGGACAGGGACTTGGCGAGCAGTACTTC.

The chain combines TRBV2 with TRBJ2-1, with no clear D. There are 14 residues in the CDR3. Germline CDR1 SNHLY, CDR2 FYNNEI. The ends were cut back, 0 bases at V and 6 bases at J, with 9 bases in the middle. CDR3: CASSEALTANEQFF. The CDR3 DNA sequence: TGTGCCAGCAGTGAAGCGCTTACAGCCAATGAGCAGTTCTTC.

This chain links TRBV28 with TRBJ1-2; D is perhaps TRBD1 (5 bases). Trimming left V 4 bases short and J 6 bases short, with 15 bases between. CDR1 is MDHEN, CDR2 SYDVKM, per germline. The CDR3 sequence is 14 residues long. CDR3 sequence (DNA): TGTGCCAGCAGTTCCTTAACGGGGGAGGATGGCTACACCTTC. It translates to CASSSLTGEDGYTF.

The chain employs TRBV28 and TRBJ1-4; no clear D. Trimming took 7 bases from V and 5 from J, leaving 17 bases between them. The germline V gene has CDR1 MDHEN and CDR2 SYDVKM. The CDR3 covers 15 residues. The CDR3 region has the DNA TGTGCCAGCAAAAACGGGTTCCCCGGCAATGAAAAACTGTTTTTT. It is translated as CASKNGFPGNEKLFF.

The J gene is TRBJ2-7, the V gene TRBV2, with D tentatively TRBD1 (6 bases). This CDR3 spans 13 amino acids. The V end was cut by 7 bases, the J end by 3 bases, with 13 bases between. CDR1 is SNHLY and CDR2 is FYNNEI in the germline V gene. CDR3 sequence reads: CASMPGQDYEQYF. CDR3 in DNA: TGTGCCAGCATGCCGGGACAAGACTACGAGCAGTACTTC.

This chain connects TRBV30 to TRBJ2-2, with 8 nucleotides matching TRBD2. The CDR3 length is 15 residues. The trim removed 3 bases at V and 3 bases at J, leaving 6 bases unmatched. Germline V gives CDR1 GTSNPN, CDR2 SVGIG (reference sequence). CDR3 region: CAWSDELADTGELFF. DNA of the CDR3: TGTGCCTGGAGCGATGAACTAGCGGACACCGGGGAGCTGTTTTTT.

The chain recombines TRBV7-2 with TRBJ2-3; perhaps TRBD2 as D (6 bases). This CDR3 is 17 amino acids long. Germline-derived CDR1 and CDR2 are SGHTA and FQGNSA. V shed 6 bases and J shed 0 bases, with 19 bases lying between them. Here the CDR3 DNA reads TGTGCCAGCAGTAGATTAGGGGCTAGCGTAAGCACAGATACGCAGTATTTT. It translates to CASSRLGASVSTDTQYF.

This chain links TRBV30 with TRBJ2-7; weak D call: TRBD1 (5 bases). V was cut by 0 bases and J by 2 bases, with 5 bases left in between. Per the germline V gene, CDR1 is GTSNPN and CDR2 is SVGIG (reference sequence). This CDR3 is 12 amino acids long. The CDR3 bases are TGTGCCTGGAGTGTACAGGCCTACGAGCAGTACTTC. It yields the protein CAWSVQAYEQYF. Based on the CDR3 plus reference TRBV30 and TRBJ2-7, the full variable domain is SQTIHQWPATLVQPVGSPLSLECTVEGTSNPNLYWYRQAAGRGLQLLFYSVGIGQISSEVPQNLSASRPQDRQFILSSKKLLLSDSGFYLCAWSVQAYEQYFGPGTRLTVT.

This chain links TRBV7-9 with TRBJ1-5; D call uncertain. The CDR3 consists of 15 residues. CDR1 is SEHNR and CDR2 is FQNEAQ in the germline V gene (reference sequence). V gave up 1 base and J gave up 9 bases, with 16 bases separating them. The CDR3 nucleotides read TGTGCCAGCAGCTTAGGGTTGGATCAACGAGGGCCCCAGCATTTT. Translated, it gives CASSLGLDQRGPQHF.